This TCR beta chain stems from a study of blood T cell repertoires in COVID-19. Study overall: Acute-phase and convalescent COVID-19 samples originated in the United States, Italy and Spain. Nucleic acid was either cDNA or gDNA, and it came from T cells, B-cell-depleted T cells, or PBMCs.

The V gene end was trimmed by 6 bases and the J gene end by 8 bases; junction bases not matched to a gene: 8. CDR1 is LGHNA, CDR2 YSLEER, per germline. The CDR3 length is 13 residues. Methods used by the authors: Estimates of nucleated cell counts were drawn from the amplification of reference gene primers. Libraries were prepared by immunoSEQ multiplex PCR; TCRdb keeps only in-frame clonotypes and omits some of them. From that table come the V and J calls and clone size; the DNA was used to work out D and trimming. Altogether about 150,000 clones are present, around 89% being singletons, with the ten largest covering about 2.9%.

Input material: peripheral blood. The clonotype originates from a man between 60 and 75 years old with active or convalescent COVID-19. The chain has TRBV4-3 and TRBJ1-2; 8 nucleotides agree with TRBD1. CDR3 DNA sequence: TGCGCCAGCAGGATGGACAGGGAGGGGGGCTACACCTTC. As protein: CASRMDREGGYTF.